This T cell receptor beta chain was recorded in a study of blood T cell repertoires in COVID-19 (dated by TCRdb to 2019 to 2021). The study in broad terms: Samples from collaborators originated in the United States, Italy and Spain and spanned both the acute and convalescent phases of COVID-19. The material from the prospective study consisted of cDNA or gDNA derived from T cells, B-cell-depleted T cells, or PBMCs. Subjects who had been exposed to COVID-19, were actively infected with it, or had recovered from it provided the deeply sampled blood TCRbeta repertoires that made up the dataset. A freely available public database, intended as a resource for researchers studying the immune response to SARS-CoV-2, is where the repertoires were released. Samples came from the ongoing ImmuneRACE study (first 160 participants) plus 1,254 subjects from 6 global collaborators. A de-identified subject ID, COVID-19 status, age in years and sex were almost always included in the sample metadata. Where available, HLA class I and class II types were taken from metadata supplied by the sample provider and were not determined by assay-based typing.

As regards this clone: Its antigen is still unknown. No quality values exist for individual bases; no much larger clone is one base distant.

TCRbeta CDR3 regions were amplified from genomic DNA using the immunoSEQ Assay, a bias-controlled multiplex PCR. Processing in the source paper ran as follows. The number of nucleated cells in each sample was estimated by amplification of reference gene primers within the assay. To quantify the absolute abundance of each unique TCRbeta CDR3 rearrangement, sequence reads were collapsed and filtered. For each sample, productive Simpson clonality was calculated as the square root of Simpson's diversity index over productive rearrangements. In TCRdb, the immuneACCESS table is reduced to in-frame sequences with V and J assigned. These tables do not hold every clone; where another copy was compared, an unresolved V gene accounts for under half, and the others remain unexplained. For V, J and clone size, that table is used; D and trimming come from the DNA. The sample table shows about 170,000 clones, and roughly 80% are seen once. The ten most abundant clones make up over 2% of the sample.

Results and caveats for the whole study, not just this receptor: How much clinical and demographic metadata was included differed by source and by participant, and the metadata was provided uncurated.

The CDR3, from cysteine to phenylalanine, totals 15 residues. Here the CDR3 DNA is all that survives: 45 bases in frame from base 1. Trimming takes 5 bases off V and 6 bases off J; junction bases not matched to a gene: 10. CDR1 and CDR2 are read off the germline V gene (reference sequence) as MNHNY and SVGAGI. Collaborating institutions collected whole blood in K2EDTA tubes following their own protocols. For TCRbeta analysis, collaborators shipped samples as frozen whole blood, isolated PBMCs, or DNA extracted from either of those sample types. Recombination connected TRBV6-6 to TRBJ2-7, with 10 bases matching TRBD2. The specimen sequenced was peripheral blood. The source is a woman older than 75 with acute or convalescent COVID-19. CDR3 reads: CASSRGQAGGLEQYF. The nucleotides are TGTGCCAGCAGTAGGGGTCAAGCGGGGGGGCTCGAGCAGTACTTC.